These 27 T cell receptor beta chains were sequenced from one sample in a study of T cell responses to AZD1222 COVID-19 vaccine. Clones were sequenced by immunoSEQ multiplex PCR, and TCRdb holds only the in-frame ones, with some missing. Found here are approximately 180,000 clones, approximately 90% of them singletons; the top ten hold 2.5% to 3.5%. This specimen was peripheral blood, taken on day 0 of AZD1222 vaccination. These TCRs come from an adult in good health.

This clone was counted at least ten times. The rearrangement uses TRBV5-1 and TRBJ1-6, with unresolved D. Per the germline V gene, CDR1 is SGHRS and CDR2 is YFSETQ. The V and J ends lost 0 bases and 0 bases respectively, with 7 bases between them. The CDR3 covers 16 residues. Here the CDR3 reads CASSLDQSSYNSPLHF. DNA of the CDR3: TGCGCCAGCAGCTTGGACCAGAGCTCCTATAATTCACCCCTCCACTTT.

V gene TRBV18 combines with J gene TRBJ2-1; the match to TRBD1 covers 9 bases. The trim removed 3 bases at V and 6 bases at J, leaving 6 bases unmatched. CDR1 is KGHSH and CDR2 is LQKENI in the germline V gene. The CDR3 spans 15 residues. CDR3 loop: CASSPGTGTLNEQFF. The CDR3 bases are TGTGCCAGCTCACCCGGGACAGGGACCCTCAATGAGCAGTTCTTC.

This clone appeared a single time. The V gene is TRBV7-8, the J gene TRBJ1-1, with a weak D call TRBD1 (6 bases). The CDR3 totals 12 residues. Trimming left V 4 bases short and J 11 bases short, with 14 bases between. Germline V CDR1 and CDR2: SGHVS, FQNEAQ. Written as DNA, the CDR3 is TGTGCCAGCAGCTATCGGACAGAAGGGGCTTTCTTT. Its protein product is CASSYRTEGAFF.

The V call is TRBV3-1 (or the pseudogene TRBV3-2), the J call TRBJ2-7, with 8 bases fitting TRBD2. The junction had 15 bases not matched to a gene; V was cut back by 1 base and J by 4 bases. CDR1 and CDR2 from the germline V gene are LGHDT and YNNKEL (reference sequence). This CDR3 is built from 18 residues. The CDR3 DNA is TGTGCCAGCAGCCAAGTTCCATCTTGCGGGGGGAACATGTACGAGCAGTACTTC. Translated, it gives CASSQVPSCGGNMYEQYF.

The chain couples TRBV27 to TRBJ1-6; TRBD1 matches at 10 bases. Germline V gene data show CDR1 as MNHEY and CDR2 as SMNVEV (reference sequence). The J segment lost 0 bases and the V segment lost 6 bases, leaving 8 bases of the junction unmatched. The CDR3 spans 18 residues. CDR3 coding DNA: TGTGCCAGCAGCCAATATGGGACAGGGGCCTCCTATAATTCACCCCTCCACTTT. Translation gives CASSQYGTGASYNSPLHF.

The chain combines TRBV30 with TRBJ1-2, with D hard to call. V lost 3 bases, J lost 6 bases, and 17 bases lay in between. Germline values: CDR1 GTSNPN, CDR2 SVGIG (reference sequence). The CDR3 runs 14 residues. CDR3 DNA sequence: TGTGCCTGGAGCGGTCCGGTAAATTCCAATGGCTACACCTTC. This sequence encodes CAWSGPVNSNGYTF.

This clone was seen a few times. This chain connects TRBV27 to TRBJ1-1; a weak D match, TRBD1 (5 bases). This CDR3 contains 12 residues. V lost 5 bases to trimming and J lost 6 bases, with 10 bases between them. Germline CDR1 MNHEY, CDR2 SMNVEV (reference sequence). CDR3 coding DNA: TGTGCCAGCAGTCAGAGACAGTCTGAAGCTTTCTTT. Amino acid sequence: CASSQRQSEAFF.

V is TRBV19 and J is TRBJ1-1; D is uncertain. The CDR3 is made up of 13 amino acids. V was clipped by 3 bases and J by 2 bases, with 7 bases between them. Per germline, CDR1 LNHDA and CDR2 SQIVND (reference sequence). Here the CDR3 DNA reads TGTGCCAGTAGTATCTCGGCTAACACTGAAGCTTTCTTT. This codes for CASSISANTEAFF.

This sequence joins TRBV10-3 and TRBJ2-3; possible D gene TRBD2, 7 bases. Germline V lookup: CDR1 ENHRY, CDR2 SYGVKD. The CDR3 sequence is 14 residues long. V lost 9 bases to trimming and J lost 2 bases, with 15 bases between them. CDR3 nucleotides: TGTGCCATAGGGGGGGGGACTAACACAGATACGCAGTATTTT. Translation gives CAIGGGTNTDTQYF.

This rearrangement joins TRBV6-2 or TRBV6-3 to TRBJ1-2; the match to TRBD1 covers 10 bases. The CDR3 totals 15 residues. Germline CDR1 MNHEY, CDR2 SVGEGT. The J segment lost 3 bases and the V segment lost 4 bases, leaving 5 bases of the junction unmatched. The CDR3 DNA sequence: TGTGCCAGCAGTTTCCCCGGGACAGGGGACTATGGCTACACCTTC. Translation gives CASSFPGTGDYGYTF.

The chain has TRBV6-1 and TRBJ2-7; D is uncertain. This CDR3 has 15 amino acids. Germline V gives CDR1 MNHNS, CDR2 SASEGT. Trimming cost V 1 base and J 0 bases, with 10 bases left between them. CDR3 residues: CASSEEWGSSYEQYF. In nucleotides, the CDR3 is TGTGCCAGCAGTGAAGAGTGGGGTTCCTCCTACGAGCAGTACTTC.

The chain carries TRBV6-5 and TRBJ2-1; D gene ambiguous. CDR3 length: 13 residues. V was cut by 0 bases and J by 12 bases, with 12 bases left in between. The germline gives CDR1 MNHEY, CDR2 SVGAGI. CDR3 loop: CASSYSFPPSQFF. The DNA of the CDR3 is TGTGCCAGCAGTTACTCTTTTCCCCCTTCGCAGTTCTTC.

The chain employs TRBV6-6 and TRBJ2-2; weak D call: TRBD1 (5 bases). The CDR3 consists of 15 residues. Germline V gene sequence: CDR1 MNHNY, CDR2 SVGAGI (reference sequence). Trimming removed 1 base at V and 6 bases at J, with 12 bases between. The CDR3 DNA sequence: TGTGCCAGCAGTTACTTGCAAGGGGCTGCCGGGGAGCTGTTTTTT. It yields the protein CASSYLQGAAGELFF.

This chain links TRBV29-1 with TRBJ2-3, with 11 bases identical to TRBD1. Germline V CDR1 and CDR2: SQVTM, ANQGSEA. V trimming: 4 bases; J trimming: 7 bases; junction bases outside the gene matches: 7. The CDR3 contains 14 residues. The CDR3 sequence: CSVGSDRGRNTQYF. Here the CDR3 DNA reads TGCAGCGTTGGATCGGACAGGGGGCGAAATACGCAGTATTTT.

The sample holds a few counts of this clone. The chain joins TRBV19 to TRBJ2-4; 8 nucleotides align to TRBD2. Germline-derived CDR1 and CDR2 are LNHDA and SQIVND (reference sequence). There are 17 residues in the CDR3. Trimming cost V 3 bases and J 7 bases; bases outside gene matches: 14. CDR3 protein: CASSMGAGGGPNNIQYF. The CDR3 DNA sequence: TGTGCCAGTAGTATGGGGGCTGGCGGGGGGCCTAATAACATTCAGTACTTC. Full variable domain (remainder filled in from reference TRBV19 and TRBJ2-4): DGGITQSPKYLFRKEGQNVTLSCEQNLNHDAMYWYRQDPGQGLRLIYYSQIVNDFQKGDIAEGYSVSREKKESFPLTVTSAQKNPTAFYLCASSMGAGGGPNNIQYFGAGTRLSVL.

Details on this clone: This same CDR3 is encoded by further DNA sequences in the sample. The chain couples TRBV5-1 to TRBJ1-2, with D hard to call. V was clipped by 0 bases and J by 3 bases, with 6 bases between them. The CDR3 is 13 residues long. From germline, CDR1 is SGHRS and CDR2 YFSETQ. The CDR3 spells CASSLEGDYGYTF. Written as DNA, the CDR3 is TGCGCCAGCAGCTTGGAGGGAGACTATGGCTACACCTTC.

This chain connects TRBV6-1 to TRBJ1-1; no definite D call. Trimming took off 1 base at V and 4 bases at J, with 13 bases between the two ends. This CDR3 spans 15 amino acids. The germline CDR1 and CDR2 sequences are MNHNS and SASEGT. The CDR3 coding sequence is TGTGCCAGCAGTGAAGGAGAGGGATTGGGCACTGAAGCTTTCTTT. This codes for CASSEGEGLGTEAFF.

The CDR3 coding sequence is TGTGCCAGCAGCCGGGACAGGGTGGATACGCAGTATTTT. This encodes CASSRDRVDTQYF. V is TRBV3-1 (or the pseudogene TRBV3-2) and J is TRBJ2-3; 9 bases map to TRBD1. The V and J ends lost 4 bases and 6 bases, in that order; junction bases with no gene match: 2. There are 13 residues in the CDR3. The germline V gene encodes CDR1 LGHDT and CDR2 YNNKEL (reference sequence).

The rearrangement joins TRBV2 to TRBJ1-1; tentatively, D is TRBD1 (5 bases). The germline V gene encodes CDR1 SNHLY and CDR2 FYNNEI. Trimming took 5 bases from V and 0 from J, leaving 13 bases between them. The CDR3 is 15 amino acids. The CDR3 here is CASSKGQQVNTEAFF. CDR3 nucleotide sequence: TGTGCCAGCAGTAAGGGGCAGCAAGTGAACACTGAAGCTTTCTTT.

The rearrangement joins TRBV3-1 (or the pseudogene TRBV3-2) to TRBJ1-6; 7 bases fit TRBD1. With V trimmed by 0 bases and J by 6 bases, 11 bases remained unmatched. The CDR3 runs 18 residues. The germline V gene has CDR1 LGHDT and CDR2 YNNKEL (reference sequence). This CDR3 reads CASSQDLSETGPNSPLHF. In DNA, the CDR3 is TGTGCCAGCAGCCAAGATTTATCTGAGACAGGGCCTAATTCACCCCTCCACTTT.

This clone appeared once. V and J are TRBV19 and TRBJ2-1; D possibly matches TRBD1 or TRBD2 (5 bases each). The V end lost 6 bases, the J end lost 0 bases, and 12 bases lay between the germline ends. Germline CDR1 reads LNHDA; CDR2 reads SQIVND (reference sequence). The CDR3 is 15 amino acids. In DNA form, the CDR3 reads TGTGCCAGTAGCCCCGTTGGGACCTCCTACAATGAGCAGTTCTTC. Translated: CASSPVGTSYNEQFF.

This rearrangement joins TRBV4-2 to TRBJ2-5; possibly TRBD2 for D (6 bases). This CDR3 comprises 16 residues. The germline V gene encodes CDR1 LGHNA and CDR2 YNFKEQ. The V end lost 2 bases, the J end lost 2 bases, and 15 bases lay between the germline ends. The CDR3 coding sequence is TGTGCCAGCAGCCAAATCGACGGAGGGACTCAAGAGACCCAGTACTTC. The encoded protein is CASSQIDGGTQETQYF.

This clone was picked up one time. The gene calls are TRBV9 and TRBJ2-1; 9 nucleotides agree with TRBD2. Germline V gene lookup returns CDR1 SGDLS and CDR2 YYNGEE. After removal of 0 bases from V and 4 bases from J, the junction contained 2 bases not matched to a gene. CDR3 length: 15 amino acids. The CDR3 DNA reads as TGTGCCAGCAGCGTAGAACTAGCGGGTTACAATGAGCAGTTCTTC. It specifies CASSVELAGYNEQFF.

This chain connects TRBV5-1 to TRBJ2-2, with TRBD1 identical over 7 bases. The V gene's germline CDR1 is SGHRS and CDR2 YFSETQ. This CDR3 has 16 residues. With 4 bases clipped from V and 5 bases from J, the junction kept 11 bases outside the gene matches. Written as DNA, the CDR3 is TGCGCCAGCAGCCCCGGACAGGCCCAGGGGACCGGGGAGCTGTTTTTT. Translated, it gives CASSPGQAQGTGELFF.

This chain connects TRBV11-3 to TRBJ2-2; possibly TRBD1 or TRBD2 for D (5 bases each). V was cut by 4 bases and J by 6 bases, with 9 bases left in between. The CDR3 contains 13 residues. The V gene's germline CDR1 is SGHNT and CDR2 YENEEA. The CDR3 sequence: CASSSRDPGELFF. CDR3 sequence (DNA): TGTGCCAGCAGCTCTAGGGACCCCGGGGAGCTGTTTTTT.

This sequence joins TRBV5-1 and TRBJ2-7; D uncertain. Trimming pared 5 bases from V and 2 bases from J, leaving 8 bases between. This CDR3 comprises 12 residues. Germline V lookup: CDR1 SGHRS, CDR2 YFSETQ. CDR3 sequence reads: CASRTNTYEQYF. In DNA form, the CDR3 reads TGCGCCAGCAGGACCAACACCTACGAGCAGTACTTC.

The table lists this clone with a count of one. The rearrangement links TRBV3-1 (or the pseudogene TRBV3-2) to TRBJ2-7, with a tentative D call TRBD1 (6 bases). The germline V gene has CDR1 LGHDT and CDR2 YNNKEL (reference sequence). V dropped 4 bases and J dropped 3 bases, with 10 bases sitting between them. The CDR3 consists of 13 residues. The CDR3 spells CASSLGQLYEQYF. The CDR3 coding sequence is TGTGCCAGCAGCCTCGGACAGCTCTACGAGCAGTACTTC.